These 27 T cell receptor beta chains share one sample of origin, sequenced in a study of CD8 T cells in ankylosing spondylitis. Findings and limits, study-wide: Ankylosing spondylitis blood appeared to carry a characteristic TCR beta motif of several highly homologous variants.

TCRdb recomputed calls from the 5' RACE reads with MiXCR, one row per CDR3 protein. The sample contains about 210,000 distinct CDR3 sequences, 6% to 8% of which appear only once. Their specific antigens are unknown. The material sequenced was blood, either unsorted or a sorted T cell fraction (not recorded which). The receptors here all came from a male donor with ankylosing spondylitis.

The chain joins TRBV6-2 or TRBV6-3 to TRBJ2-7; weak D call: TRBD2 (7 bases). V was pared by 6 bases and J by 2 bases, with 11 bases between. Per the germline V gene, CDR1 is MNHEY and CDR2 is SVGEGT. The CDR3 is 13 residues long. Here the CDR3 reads CASRRGGTYEQYF. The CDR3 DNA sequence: TGTGCCAGCAGAAGGGGGGGAACCTACGAGCAGTACTTC.

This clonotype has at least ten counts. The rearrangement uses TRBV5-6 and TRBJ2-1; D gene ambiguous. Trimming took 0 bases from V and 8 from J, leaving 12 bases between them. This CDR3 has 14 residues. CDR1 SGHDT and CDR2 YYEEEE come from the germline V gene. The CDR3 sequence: CASSLAKRFYEQFF. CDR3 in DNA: TGTGCCAGCAGCTTGGCCAAAAGGTTTTATGAGCAGTTCTTC.

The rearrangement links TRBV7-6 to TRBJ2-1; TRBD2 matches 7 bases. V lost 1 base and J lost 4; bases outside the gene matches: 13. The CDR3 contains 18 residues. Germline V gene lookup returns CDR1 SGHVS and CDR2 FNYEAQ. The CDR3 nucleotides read TGTGCCAGCAGCTTAGATATAGTGACTAGCCCGGTGTACAATGAGCAGTTCTTC. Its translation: CASSLDIVTSPVYNEQFF.

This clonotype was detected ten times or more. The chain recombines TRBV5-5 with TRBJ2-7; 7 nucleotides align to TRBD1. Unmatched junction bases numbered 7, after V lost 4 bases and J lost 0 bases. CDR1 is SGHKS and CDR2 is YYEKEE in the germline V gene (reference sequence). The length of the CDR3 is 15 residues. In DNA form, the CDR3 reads TGTGCCAGCAGCCAGGACAGGATGCGCTCCTACGAGCAGTACTTC. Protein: CASSQDRMRSYEQYF.

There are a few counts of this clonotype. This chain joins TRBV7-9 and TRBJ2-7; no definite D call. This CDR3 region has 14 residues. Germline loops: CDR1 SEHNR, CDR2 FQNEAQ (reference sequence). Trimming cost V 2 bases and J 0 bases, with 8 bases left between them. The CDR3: CASSLFPASYEQYF. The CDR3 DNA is TGTGCCAGCAGCTTATTCCCAGCCTCCTACGAGCAGTACTTC.

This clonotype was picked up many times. The CDR3 here is CASKGLAGGTDTQYF. Written as DNA, the CDR3 is TGTGCCAGCAAGGGTTTAGCGGGGGGCACAGATACGCAGTATTTT. The V call is TRBV27, the J call TRBJ2-3; 9 nucleotides line up with TRBD2. The junction had 6 bases not matched to a gene; V was cut back by 7 bases and J by 1 base. Germline CDR1 MNHEY, CDR2 SMNVEV (reference sequence). CDR3 length equals 15 residues.

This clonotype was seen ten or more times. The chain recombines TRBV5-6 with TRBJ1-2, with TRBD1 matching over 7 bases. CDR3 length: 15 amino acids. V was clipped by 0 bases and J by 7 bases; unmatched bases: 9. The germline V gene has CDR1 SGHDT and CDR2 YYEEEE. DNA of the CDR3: TGTGCCAGCAGCTTGGGACAGGGATTAACTGGTGGCTACACCTTC. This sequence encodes CASSLGQGLTGGYTF.

In nucleotides, the CDR3 is TGTGCCAGCTCACCCTCCAGGGTCGGAGTTGGCTACACCTTC. Its protein is CASSPSRVGVGYTF. V is TRBV18 and J is TRBJ1-2; a possible D gene is TRBD1 (5 bases). V was shortened by 3 bases and J by 7 bases, with 15 bases between the two germline ends. The CDR3 length is 14 residues. Per the germline V gene, CDR1 is KGHSH and CDR2 is LQKENI.

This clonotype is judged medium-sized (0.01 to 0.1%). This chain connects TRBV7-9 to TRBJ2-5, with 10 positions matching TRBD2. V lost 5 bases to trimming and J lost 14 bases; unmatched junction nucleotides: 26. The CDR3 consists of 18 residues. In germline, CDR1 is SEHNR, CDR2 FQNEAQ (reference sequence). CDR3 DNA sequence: TGTGCCAGCAGCCCATACATAACCGGACTAGCGGTACCTTTAGGGACTTACTTC. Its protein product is CASSPYITGLAVPLGTYF.

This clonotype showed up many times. The CDR3 sequence is CASNPARGSGGAVHNEQFF. CDR3 DNA: TGTGCCAGCAATCCTGCGCGGGGTAGCGGGGGGGCCGTCCACAATGAGCAGTTCTTC. The chain joins TRBV27 to TRBJ2-1, with 11 bases matching TRBD2. Germline assignment: CDR1 MNHEY and CDR2 SMNVEV (reference sequence). The CDR3 length is 19 residues. Trimming at V came to 7 bases and at J to 5 bases, leaving 19 bases not matched to a gene.

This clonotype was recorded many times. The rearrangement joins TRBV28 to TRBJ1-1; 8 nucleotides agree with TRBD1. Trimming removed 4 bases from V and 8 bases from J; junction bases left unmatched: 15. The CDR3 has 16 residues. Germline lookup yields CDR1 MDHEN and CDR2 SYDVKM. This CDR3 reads CASSWVTGVQSLEAFF. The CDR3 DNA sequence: TGTGCCAGCAGTTGGGTGACAGGGGTTCAGTCGCTCGAAGCTTTCTTT.

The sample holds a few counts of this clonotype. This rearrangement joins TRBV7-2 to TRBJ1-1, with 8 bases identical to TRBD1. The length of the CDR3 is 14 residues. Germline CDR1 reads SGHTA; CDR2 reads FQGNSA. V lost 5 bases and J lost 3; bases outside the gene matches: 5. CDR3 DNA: TGTGCCAGCAGCCGTGGACAGGGTCACACTGAAGCTTTCTTT. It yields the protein CASSRGQGHTEAFF.

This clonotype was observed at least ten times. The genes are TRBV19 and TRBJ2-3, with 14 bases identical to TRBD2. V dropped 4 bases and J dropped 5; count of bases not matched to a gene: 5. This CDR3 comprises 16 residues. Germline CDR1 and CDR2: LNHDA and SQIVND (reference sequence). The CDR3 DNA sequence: TGTGCCAGTAGTAAAGGACTAGCGGGAGGAGTAGATACGCAGTATTTT. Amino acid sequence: CASSKGLAGGVDTQYF. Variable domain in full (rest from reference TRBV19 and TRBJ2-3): DGGITQSPKYLFRKEGQNVTLSCEQNLNHDAMYWYRQDPGQGLRLIYYSQIVNDFQKGDIAEGYSVSREKKESFPLTVTSAQKNPTAFYLCASSKGLAGGVDTQYFGPGTRLTVL.

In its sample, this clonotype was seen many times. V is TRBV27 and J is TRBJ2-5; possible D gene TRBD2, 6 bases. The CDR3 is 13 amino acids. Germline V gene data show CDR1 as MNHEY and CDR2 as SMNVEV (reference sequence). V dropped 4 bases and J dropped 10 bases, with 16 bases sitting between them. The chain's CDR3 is CASSSVGGAIQYF. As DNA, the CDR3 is TGTGCCAGCAGTTCAGTTGGAGGGGCGATCCAGTACTTC.

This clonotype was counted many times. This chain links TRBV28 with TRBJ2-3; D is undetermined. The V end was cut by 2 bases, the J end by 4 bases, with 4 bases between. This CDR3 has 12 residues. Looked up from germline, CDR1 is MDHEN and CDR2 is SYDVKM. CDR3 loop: CASSLSADTQYF. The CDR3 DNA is TGTGCCAGCAGTTTAAGTGCAGATACGCAGTATTTT.

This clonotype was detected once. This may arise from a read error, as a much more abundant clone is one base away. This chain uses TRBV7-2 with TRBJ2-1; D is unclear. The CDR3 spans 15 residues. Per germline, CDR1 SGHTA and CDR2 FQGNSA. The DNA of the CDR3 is TGTGCCAGCAGCTTCCTACTCGGAAACTACAAAGAGCAGTTCTTC. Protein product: CASSFLLGNYKEQFF.

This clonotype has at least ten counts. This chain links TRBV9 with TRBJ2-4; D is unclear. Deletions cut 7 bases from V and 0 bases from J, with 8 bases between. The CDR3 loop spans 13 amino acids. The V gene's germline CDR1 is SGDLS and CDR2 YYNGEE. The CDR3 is CASSMEAKNIQYF. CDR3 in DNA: TGTGCCAGCTCCATGGAAGCCAAAAACATTCAGTACTTC.

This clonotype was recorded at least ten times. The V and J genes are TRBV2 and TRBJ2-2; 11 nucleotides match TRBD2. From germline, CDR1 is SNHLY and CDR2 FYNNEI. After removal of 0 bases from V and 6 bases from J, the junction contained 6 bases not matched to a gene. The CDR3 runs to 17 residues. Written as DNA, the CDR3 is TGTGCCAGCAGTGAAGCGCGAAATAGCGGGAGGGCCGGGGAGCTGTTTTTT. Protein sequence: CASSEARNSGRAGELFF.

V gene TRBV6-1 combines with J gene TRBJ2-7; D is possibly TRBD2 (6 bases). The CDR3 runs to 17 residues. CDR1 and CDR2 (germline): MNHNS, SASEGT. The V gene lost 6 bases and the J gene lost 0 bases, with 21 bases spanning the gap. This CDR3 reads CASSRREGLGGSYEQYF. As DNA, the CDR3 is TGTGCCAGCAGCCGCCGTGAGGGGTTGGGAGGCTCCTACGAGCAGTACTTC.

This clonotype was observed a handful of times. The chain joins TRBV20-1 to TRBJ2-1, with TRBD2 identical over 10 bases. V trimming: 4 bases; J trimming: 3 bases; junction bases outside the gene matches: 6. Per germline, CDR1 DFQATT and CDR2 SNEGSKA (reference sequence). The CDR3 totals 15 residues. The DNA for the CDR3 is TGCAGTGCTACGTTCACTAGCGGGAACTACAATGAGCAGTTCTTC. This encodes CSATFTSGNYNEQFF.

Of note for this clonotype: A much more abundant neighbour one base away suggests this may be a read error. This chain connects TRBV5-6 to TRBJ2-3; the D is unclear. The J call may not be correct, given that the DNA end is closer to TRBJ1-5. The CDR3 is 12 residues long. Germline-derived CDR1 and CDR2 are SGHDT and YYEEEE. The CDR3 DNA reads TGTGCCAGCAGCAGAGGCACAGATACGCAGCATTTT. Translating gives CASSRGTDTQHF.

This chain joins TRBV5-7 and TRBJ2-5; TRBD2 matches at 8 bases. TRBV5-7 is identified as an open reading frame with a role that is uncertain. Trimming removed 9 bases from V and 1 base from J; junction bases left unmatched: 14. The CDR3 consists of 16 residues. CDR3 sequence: CAMGPVRAGVQETQYF. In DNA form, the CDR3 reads TGTGCCATGGGCCCGGTGCGAGCGGGGGTCCAAGAGACCCAGTACTTC.

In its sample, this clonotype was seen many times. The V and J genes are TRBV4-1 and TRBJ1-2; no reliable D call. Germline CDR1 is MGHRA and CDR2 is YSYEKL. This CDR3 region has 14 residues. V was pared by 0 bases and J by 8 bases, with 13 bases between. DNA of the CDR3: TGCGCCAGCAGCCAAGATTTCGCGGATAGGGGCTACACCTTC. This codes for CASSQDFADRGYTF.

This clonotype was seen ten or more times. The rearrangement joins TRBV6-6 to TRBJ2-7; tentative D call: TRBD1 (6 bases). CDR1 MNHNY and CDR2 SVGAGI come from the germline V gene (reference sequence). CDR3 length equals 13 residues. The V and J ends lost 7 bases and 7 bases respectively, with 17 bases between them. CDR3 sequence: CASKSQGSWEQYF. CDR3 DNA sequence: TGTGCCAGCAAATCCCAGGGGAGTTGGGAGCAGTACTTC.

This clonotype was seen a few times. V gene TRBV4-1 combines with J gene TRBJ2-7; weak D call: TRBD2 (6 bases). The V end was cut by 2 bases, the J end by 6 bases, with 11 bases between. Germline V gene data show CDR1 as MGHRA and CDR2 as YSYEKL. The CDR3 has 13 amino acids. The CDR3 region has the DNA TGCGCCAGCAGCCAACGTCGGGGGATCGAGCAGTACTTC. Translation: CASSQRRGIEQYF.

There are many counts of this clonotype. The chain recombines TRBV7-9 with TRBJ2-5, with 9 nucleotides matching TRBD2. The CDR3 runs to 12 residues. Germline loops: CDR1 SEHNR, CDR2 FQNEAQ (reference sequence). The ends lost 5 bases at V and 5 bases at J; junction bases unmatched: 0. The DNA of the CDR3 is TGTGCCAGCAGCGGACTAGCGGAGACCCAGTACTTC. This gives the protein CASSGLAETQYF.

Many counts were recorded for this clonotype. CDR3 sequence reads: CASSLGGPQHF. The CDR3 DNA follows: TGTGCCAGCAGTTTAGGGGGTCCCCAGCATTTT. The rearrangement joins TRBV6-2 or TRBV6-3 to TRBJ1-5; D perhaps matches TRBD1 (6 bases). CDR1 is MNHEY, CDR2 SVGEGT, per germline. Trimming stripped 4 bases from V and 10 bases from J, with 8 bases between. CDR3 length equals 11 residues.